The sequence of this TCR beta chain was determined in a study of blood T cell repertoires in COVID-19. Turning to the study itself: From the United States, Italy and Spain came samples of acute and convalescent COVID-19. T cells, B-cell-depleted T cells, or PBMCs supplied cDNA or gDNA.

As originally analysed: It was from reference gene primer amplification that nucleated cell counts were estimated. Sequencing was performed with immunoSEQ multiplex PCR; in TCRdb, only in-frame clones are kept and a portion is missing. V, J and clone size are those of that table, while D and trimming were read from the DNA. The repertoire holds some 42,000 clones, with approximately 91% as singletons. The source is a human donor in a cohort sampled during active COVID-19. The sequencing sample was made of peripheral blood.

The CDR3 loop is CASSSTRTGGHSYEQYF. As DNA, the CDR3 is TGTGCCAGCAGCTCAACCCGGACAGGGGGACATTCCTACGAGCAGTACTTC. The V call is TRBV13, the J call TRBJ2-7, with 10 nucleotides matching TRBD1. V was clipped by 4 bases and J by 1 base; unmatched bases: 10. The CDR3 has 17 residues. Germline CDR1 reads PRHDT; CDR2 reads FYEKMQ (reference sequence).